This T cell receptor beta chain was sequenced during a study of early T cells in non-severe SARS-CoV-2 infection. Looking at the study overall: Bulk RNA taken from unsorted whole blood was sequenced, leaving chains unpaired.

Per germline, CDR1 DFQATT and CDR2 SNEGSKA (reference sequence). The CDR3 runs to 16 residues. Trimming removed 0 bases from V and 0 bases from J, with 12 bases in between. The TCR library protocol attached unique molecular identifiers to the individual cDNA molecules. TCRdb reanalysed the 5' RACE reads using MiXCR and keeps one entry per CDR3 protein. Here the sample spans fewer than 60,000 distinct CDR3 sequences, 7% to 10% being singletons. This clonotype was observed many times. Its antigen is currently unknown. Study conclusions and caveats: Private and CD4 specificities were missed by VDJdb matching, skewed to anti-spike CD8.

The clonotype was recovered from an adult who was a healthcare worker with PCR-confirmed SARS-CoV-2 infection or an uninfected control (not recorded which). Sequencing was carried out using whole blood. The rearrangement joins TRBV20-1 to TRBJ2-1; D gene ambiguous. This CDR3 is CSARDFRLSSYNEQFF. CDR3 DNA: TGCAGTGCTAGAGATTTCCGTCTAAGCTCCTACAATGAGCAGTTCTTC.